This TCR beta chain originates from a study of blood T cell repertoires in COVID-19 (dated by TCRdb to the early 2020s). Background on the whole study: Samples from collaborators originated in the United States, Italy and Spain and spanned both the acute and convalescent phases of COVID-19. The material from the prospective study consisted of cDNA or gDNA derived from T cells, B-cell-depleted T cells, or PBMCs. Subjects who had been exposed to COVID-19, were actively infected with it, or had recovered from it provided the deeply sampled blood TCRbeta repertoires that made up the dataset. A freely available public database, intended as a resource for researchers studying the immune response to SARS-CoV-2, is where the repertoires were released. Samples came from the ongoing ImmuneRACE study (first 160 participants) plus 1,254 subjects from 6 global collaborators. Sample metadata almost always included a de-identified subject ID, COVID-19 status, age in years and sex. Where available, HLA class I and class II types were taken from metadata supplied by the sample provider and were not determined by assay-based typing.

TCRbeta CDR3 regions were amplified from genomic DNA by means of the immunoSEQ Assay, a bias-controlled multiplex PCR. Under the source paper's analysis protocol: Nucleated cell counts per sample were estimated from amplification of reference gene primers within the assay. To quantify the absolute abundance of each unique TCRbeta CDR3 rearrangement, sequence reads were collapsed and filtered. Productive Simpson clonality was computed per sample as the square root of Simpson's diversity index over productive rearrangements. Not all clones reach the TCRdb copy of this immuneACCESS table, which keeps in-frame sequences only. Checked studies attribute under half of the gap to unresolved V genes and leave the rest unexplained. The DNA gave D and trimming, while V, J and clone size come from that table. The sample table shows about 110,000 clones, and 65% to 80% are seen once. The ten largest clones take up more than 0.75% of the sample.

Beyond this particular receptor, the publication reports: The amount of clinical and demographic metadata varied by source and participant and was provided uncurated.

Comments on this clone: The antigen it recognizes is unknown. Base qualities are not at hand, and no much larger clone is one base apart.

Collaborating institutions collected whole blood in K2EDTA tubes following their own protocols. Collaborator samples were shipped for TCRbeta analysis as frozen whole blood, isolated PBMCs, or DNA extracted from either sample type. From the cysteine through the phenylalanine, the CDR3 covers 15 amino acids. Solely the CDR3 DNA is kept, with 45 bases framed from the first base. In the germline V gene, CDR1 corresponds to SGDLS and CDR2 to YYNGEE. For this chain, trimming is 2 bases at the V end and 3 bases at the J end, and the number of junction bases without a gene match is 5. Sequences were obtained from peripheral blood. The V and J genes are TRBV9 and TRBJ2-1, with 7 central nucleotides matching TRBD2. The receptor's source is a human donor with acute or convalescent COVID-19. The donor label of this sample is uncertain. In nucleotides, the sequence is TGTGCCAGCAGCGTCGGTAGCGGGTTCTACAATGAGCAGTTCTTC. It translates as CASSVGSGFYNEQFF.